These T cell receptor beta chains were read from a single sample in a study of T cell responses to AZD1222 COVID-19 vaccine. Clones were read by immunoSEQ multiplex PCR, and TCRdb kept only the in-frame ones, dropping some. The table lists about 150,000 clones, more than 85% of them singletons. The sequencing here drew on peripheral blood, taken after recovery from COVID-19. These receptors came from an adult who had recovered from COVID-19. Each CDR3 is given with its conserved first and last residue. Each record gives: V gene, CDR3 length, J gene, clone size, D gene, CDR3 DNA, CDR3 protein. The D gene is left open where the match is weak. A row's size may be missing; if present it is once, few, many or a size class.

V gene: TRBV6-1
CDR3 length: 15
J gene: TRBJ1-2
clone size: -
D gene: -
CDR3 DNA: TGTGCCAGCAGTGAGGACAGAGGGAATAACTATGGCTACACCTTC
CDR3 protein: CASSEDRGNNYGYTF

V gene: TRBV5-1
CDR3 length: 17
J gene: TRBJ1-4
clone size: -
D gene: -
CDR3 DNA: TGCGCCAGCAGCTTTTTTTCGCAGGATGCAACTAATGAAAAACTGTTTTTT
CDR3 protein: CASSFFSQDATNEKLFF

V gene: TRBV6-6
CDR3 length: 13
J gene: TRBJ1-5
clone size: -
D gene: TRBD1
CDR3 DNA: TGTGCCAGCACGGGACAGTTCGATCAGCCCCAGCATTTT
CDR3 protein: CASTGQFDQPQHF

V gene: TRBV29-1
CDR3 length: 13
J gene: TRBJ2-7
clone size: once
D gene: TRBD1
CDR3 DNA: TGCAGCGTTGAAAGACAGGGGACCTACGAGCAGTACTTC
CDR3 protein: CSVERQGTYEQYF

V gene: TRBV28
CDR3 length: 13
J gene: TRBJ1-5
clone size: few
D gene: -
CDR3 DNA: TGTGCCAGCAGTCCCCAGCGGGTTCAGCCCCAGCATTTT
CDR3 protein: CASSPQRVQPQHF

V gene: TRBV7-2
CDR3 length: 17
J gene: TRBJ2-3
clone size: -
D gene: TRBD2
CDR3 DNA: TGTGCCAGCAGCTTCCGATCGATAGCGGGAAATTTAGATACGCAGTATTTT
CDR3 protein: CASSFRSIAGNLDTQYF

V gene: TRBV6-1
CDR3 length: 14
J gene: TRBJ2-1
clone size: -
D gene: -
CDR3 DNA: TGTGCCAGCAGTGAAACAGGGTTGGTCAATGAGCAGTTCTTC
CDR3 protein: CASSETGLVNEQFF

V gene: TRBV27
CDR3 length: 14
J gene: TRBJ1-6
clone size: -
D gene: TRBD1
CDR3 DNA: TGTGCCAGCAGCCCCAGGGGGGGAAATTCACCCCTCCACTTT
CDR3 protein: CASSPRGGNSPLHF

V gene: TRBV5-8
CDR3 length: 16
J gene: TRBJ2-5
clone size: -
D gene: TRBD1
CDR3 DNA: TGTGCCAGCAGCTTGGCCGGGACAGGGGTGGGAGAGACCCAGTACTTC
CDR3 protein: CASSLAGTGVGETQYF

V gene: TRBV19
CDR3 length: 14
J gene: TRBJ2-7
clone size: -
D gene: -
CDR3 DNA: TGTGCCAGTACCCTAAAAGGCTGGGGCTACGAGCAGTACTTC
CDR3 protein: CASTLKGWGYEQYF

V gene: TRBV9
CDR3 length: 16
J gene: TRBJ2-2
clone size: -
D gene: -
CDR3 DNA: TGTGCCAGCAGCGTAGAAGGGGGAGGGTCCACCGGGGAGCTGTTTTTT
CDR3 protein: CASSVEGGGSTGELFF

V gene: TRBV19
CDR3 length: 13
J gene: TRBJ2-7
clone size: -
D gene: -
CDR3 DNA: TGTGCCAGTAGTAGGGGCAGCCCCTACGAGCAGTACTTC
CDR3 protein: CASSRGSPYEQYF

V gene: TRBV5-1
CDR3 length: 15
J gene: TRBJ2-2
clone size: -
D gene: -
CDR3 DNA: TGCGCCAGCAGCTTGAGTGGGAGCGAGTCCGGGGAGCTGTTTTTT
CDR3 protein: CASSLSGSESGELFF

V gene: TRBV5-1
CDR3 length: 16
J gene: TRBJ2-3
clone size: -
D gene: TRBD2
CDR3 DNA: TGCGCCAGCAGCTTGGTTCCGGGAGGAAGCACAGATACGCAGTATTTT
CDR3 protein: CASSLVPGGSTDTQYF

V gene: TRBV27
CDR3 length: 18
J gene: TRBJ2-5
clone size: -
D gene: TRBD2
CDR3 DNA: TGTGCCAGCAGTTCCTTGACTAGCGGGAGAATAATTTTAGAGACCCAGTACTTC
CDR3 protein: CASSSLTSGRIILETQYF

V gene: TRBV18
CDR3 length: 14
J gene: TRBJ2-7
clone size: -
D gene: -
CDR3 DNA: TGTGCCAGCTCACCGGGCAGCCCTACCTACGAGCAGTACTTC
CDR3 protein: CASSPGSPTYEQYF

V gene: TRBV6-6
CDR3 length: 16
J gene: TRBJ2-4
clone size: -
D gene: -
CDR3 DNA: TGTGCCAGCAGTCCCACTAGCTCGGTTGCCAAAAACATTCAGTACTTC
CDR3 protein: CASSPTSSVAKNIQYF

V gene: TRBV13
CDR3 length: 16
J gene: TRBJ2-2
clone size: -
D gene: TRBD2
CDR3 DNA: TGTGCCAGCAGCGAGGGACTAGCGGGAGCCACCGGGGAGCTGTTTTTT
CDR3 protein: CASSEGLAGATGELFF

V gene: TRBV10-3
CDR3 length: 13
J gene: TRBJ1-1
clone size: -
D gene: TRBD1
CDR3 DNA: TGTGCCATCAGTGCAGGGGGTGACACTGAAGCTTTCTTT
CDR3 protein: CAISAGGDTEAFF

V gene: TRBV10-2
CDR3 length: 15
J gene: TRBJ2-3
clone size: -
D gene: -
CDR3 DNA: TGCGCCGCATCGGGGGGCACCTCGGGCACAGATACGCAGTATTTT
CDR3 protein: CAASGGTSGTDTQYF

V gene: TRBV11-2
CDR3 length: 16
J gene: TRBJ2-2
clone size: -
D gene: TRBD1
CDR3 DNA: TGTGCCAGCAGCACCCGGGCGGGACAGGGGTTGCGGGAGCTGTTTTTT
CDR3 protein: CASSTRAGQGLRELFF

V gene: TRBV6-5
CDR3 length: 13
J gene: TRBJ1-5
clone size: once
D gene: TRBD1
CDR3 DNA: TGTGCCAGCAGCGCACAGGGGGATCAGCCCCAGCATTTT
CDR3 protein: CASSAQGDQPQHF

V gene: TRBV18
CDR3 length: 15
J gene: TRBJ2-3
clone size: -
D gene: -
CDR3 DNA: TGTGCCAGCTCACCCCTAGTGAAGGGCACAGATACGCAGTATTTT
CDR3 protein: CASSPLVKGTDTQYF

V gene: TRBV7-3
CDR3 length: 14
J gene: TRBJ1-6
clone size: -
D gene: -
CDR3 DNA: TGTGCCAGCAGCTTTGGGGGGTATAATTCACCCCTCCACTTT
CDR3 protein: CASSFGGYNSPLHF

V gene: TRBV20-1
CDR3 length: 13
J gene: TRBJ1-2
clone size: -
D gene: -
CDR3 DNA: TGCAGTGCTAGTGCGGCAGTCGGCTATGGCTACACCTTC
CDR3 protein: CSASAAVGYGYTF

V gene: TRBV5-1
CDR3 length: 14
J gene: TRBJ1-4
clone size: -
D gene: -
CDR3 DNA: TGCGCCAGCAGCCCGGGCGGGGACTCGGGAAAACTGTTTTTT
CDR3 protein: CASSPGGDSGKLFF

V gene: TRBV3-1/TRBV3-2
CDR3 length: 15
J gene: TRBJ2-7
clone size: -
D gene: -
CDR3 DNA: TGTGCCAGCAGCCAAAGGCCGGGGCCGACCTACGAGCAGTACTTC
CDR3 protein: CASSQRPGPTYEQYF

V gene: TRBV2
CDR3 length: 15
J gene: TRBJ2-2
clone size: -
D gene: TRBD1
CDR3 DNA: TGTGCCAGCTGGGGGGGACAGGGGAACACCGGGGAGCTGTTTTTT
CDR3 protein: CASWGGQGNTGELFF

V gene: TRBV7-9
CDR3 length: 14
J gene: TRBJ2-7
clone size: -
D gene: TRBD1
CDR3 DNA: TGTGCCAGCAGCCCCGGACAGGGTCTCTACGAGCAGTACTTC
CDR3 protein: CASSPGQGLYEQYF

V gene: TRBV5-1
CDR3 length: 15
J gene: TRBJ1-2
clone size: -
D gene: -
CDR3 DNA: TGCGCCAGCAGCTTGGTAGCAGGTGCTAACTATGGCTACACCTTC
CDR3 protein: CASSLVAGANYGYTF

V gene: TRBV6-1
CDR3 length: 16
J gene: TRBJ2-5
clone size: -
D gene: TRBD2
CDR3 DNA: TGTGCCAGCAGTGAAACTTCTAGCGGGAGCTGGAAGACCCAGTACTTC
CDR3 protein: CASSETSSGSWKTQYF

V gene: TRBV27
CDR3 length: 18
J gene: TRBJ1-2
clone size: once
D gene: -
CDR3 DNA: TGTGCCAGCAGTTTTCGCGCTAGTTATAGGACGTCGGGCTATGGCTACACCTTC
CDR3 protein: CASSFRASYRTSGYGYTF

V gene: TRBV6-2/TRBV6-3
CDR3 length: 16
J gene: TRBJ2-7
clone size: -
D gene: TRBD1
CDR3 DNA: TGTGCCAGCAGCCTGTTTCCGGGACAGGGGGCCTACGAGCAGTACTTC
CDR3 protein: CASSLFPGQGAYEQYF

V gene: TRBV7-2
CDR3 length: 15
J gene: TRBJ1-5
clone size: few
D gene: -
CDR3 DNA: TGTGCCAGCAGCTTAGCCCCGGGGGCTAGTCAGCCCCAGCATTTT
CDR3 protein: CASSLAPGASQPQHF

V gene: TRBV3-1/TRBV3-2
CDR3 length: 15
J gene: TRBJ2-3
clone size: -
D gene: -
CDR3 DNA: TGTGCCAGCAGGGGTGACGGGGTTAGCACAGATACGCAGTATTTT
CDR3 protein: CASRGDGVSTDTQYF

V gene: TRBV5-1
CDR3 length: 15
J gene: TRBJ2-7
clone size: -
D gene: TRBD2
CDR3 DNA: TGCGCCAGCAGCTTGGCTAGCGGGACCGCCTACGAGCAGTACTTC
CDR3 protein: CASSLASGTAYEQYF

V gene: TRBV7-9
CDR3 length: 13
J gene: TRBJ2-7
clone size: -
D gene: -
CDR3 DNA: TGTGCCAGCAGCTTCCCTGAAGGCCACGAGCAGTACTTC
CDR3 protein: CASSFPEGHEQYF

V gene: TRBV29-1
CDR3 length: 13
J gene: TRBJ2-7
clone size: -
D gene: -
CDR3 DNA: TGCAGCGTTGACGAGGGGGGGTCCTACGAGCAGTACTTC
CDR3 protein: CSVDEGGSYEQYF

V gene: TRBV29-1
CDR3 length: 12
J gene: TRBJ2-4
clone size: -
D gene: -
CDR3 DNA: TGCAGCGCTGGGACTGACAAAAACATTCAGTACTTC
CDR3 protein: CSAGTDKNIQYF

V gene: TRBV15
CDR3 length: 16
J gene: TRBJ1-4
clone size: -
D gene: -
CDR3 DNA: TGTGCCACCAGCAGCGACCGGGACTTCGGTGAAGAAAAACTGTTTTTT
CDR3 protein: CATSSDRDFGEEKLFF

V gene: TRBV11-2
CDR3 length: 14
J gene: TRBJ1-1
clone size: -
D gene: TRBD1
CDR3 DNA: TGTGCCAGCAGACAGACAGGGGGACGGACTGAAGCTTTCTTT
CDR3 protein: CASRQTGGRTEAFF